This T cell receptor (beta chain) was observed in a study of blood T cell repertoires in COVID-19. Turning to the study itself: Whether acute or convalescent, the COVID-19 samples came from the United States, Italy and Spain.

Germline assignment: CDR1 MNHEY and CDR2 SVGAGI. The CDR3 has 14 amino acids. Trimming cost V 7 bases and J 0 bases, with 12 bases left between them. TCRdb keeps only in-frame clones here, not all; method: immunoSEQ multiplex PCR. The top ten hold less than 4.5% of the sample, which has around 230,000 clones, roughly 89% seen once. The clonotype originates from a woman aged 40-49 years with acute COVID-19. The chain employs TRBV6-5 and TRBJ1-2, with D maybe TRBD1 (5 bases). Source material: PBMCs or T cells enriched from blood (not recorded which). The CDR3 region has the DNA TGTGCCAGCACGGGGGACGGAGCTAACTATGGCTACACCTTC. This gives the protein CASTGDGANYGYTF.